The following is a TCR beta chain sequence with its context. The data were obtained in a study of cytomegalovirus exposure and HLA in healthy donors. The germline gives CDR1 WNHNN, CDR2 SYGVQD (reference sequence). The CDR3 has 15 residues. Trimming took 6 bases from V and 5 from J; bases not matched to a gene: 3. 13 Jbeta primers and 60 Vbeta primers were used for the PCR. Sequencing was performed with immunoSEQ multiplex PCR; in TCRdb, only in-frame clones are kept and a portion is missing. The sample shows 160,000 or so clones, less than 90% of them seen only once. The sequenced sample was PBMCs. The rearrangement uses TRBV10-1 and TRBJ2-1; TRBD2 matches at 14 bases. This clonotype was sampled from a man aged 50 or older in good health and CMV-seropositive. The CDR3 coding sequence is TGCGCCAGCAGGAGACTAGCGGGAGGGCACAATGAGCAGTTCTTC. It specifies CASRRLAGGHNEQFF.